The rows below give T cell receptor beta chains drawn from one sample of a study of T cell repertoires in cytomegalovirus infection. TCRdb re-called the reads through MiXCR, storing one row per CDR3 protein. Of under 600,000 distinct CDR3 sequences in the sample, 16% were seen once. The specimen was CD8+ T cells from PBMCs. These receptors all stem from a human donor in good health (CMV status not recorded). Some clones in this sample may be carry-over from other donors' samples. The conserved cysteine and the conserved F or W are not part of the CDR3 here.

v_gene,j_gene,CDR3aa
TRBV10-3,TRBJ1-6,AISERTELNSPLH
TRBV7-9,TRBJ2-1,ASSLEEGGHRNNEQF
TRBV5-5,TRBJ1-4,ASSYHRQSTNEKLF
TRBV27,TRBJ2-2,ASSFSSGYTGELF
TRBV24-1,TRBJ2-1,ATSDWTGPKNEQF
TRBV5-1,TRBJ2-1,ASRGGGAQF
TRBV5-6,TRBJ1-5,ASSLARTGESQPQH
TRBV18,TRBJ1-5,ASSPGGASQPQH
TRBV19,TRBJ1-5,ASSKGGQPQH
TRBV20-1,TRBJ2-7,SARRAPAGAAYEQY
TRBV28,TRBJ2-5,ASSTQSLLAGIGETQY
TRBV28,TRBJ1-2,ASSLKGAPGYGYT
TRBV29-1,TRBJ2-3,SVEASGGTDTQY
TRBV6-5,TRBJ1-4,ASRTNLQGTNEKLF
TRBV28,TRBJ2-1,ASSLRHGTGVHNEQF
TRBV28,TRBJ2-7,ASSLIVSDKPYEQY
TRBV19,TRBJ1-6,ASSPGFNSPLH
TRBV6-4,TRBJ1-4,ASTASLRGSGEKLF
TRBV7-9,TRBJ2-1,ASSLRLAGGKDEQF
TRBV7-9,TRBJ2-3,ASTPGGLGTTDTQY
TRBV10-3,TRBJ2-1,AISGEGGESVAGGPYNEQF
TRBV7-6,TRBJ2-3,ASSLGASGGSGADTQY
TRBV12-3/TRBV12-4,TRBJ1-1,ASLEEQGVEAF
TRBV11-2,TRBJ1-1,ASSPSAGSATEAF
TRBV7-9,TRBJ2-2,ASSSHSLSGELF
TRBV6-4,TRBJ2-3,ASSDGGDTDTQY
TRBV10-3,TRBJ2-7,AISRQTSGANYEQY
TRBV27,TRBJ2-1,ASSPHLSGGLYNEQF
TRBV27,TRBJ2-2,ASSPPLRGRAPMAGELF
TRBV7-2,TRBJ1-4,ASSSILVQGESNEKLF
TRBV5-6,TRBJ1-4,ASSSGDEKLF
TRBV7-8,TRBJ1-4,ASSSTTTDEKLF
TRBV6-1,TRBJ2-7,ASSTPPDEQY
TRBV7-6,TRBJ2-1,ASSGTSGRANEQF
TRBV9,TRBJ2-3,ASSVESGRTDTQY
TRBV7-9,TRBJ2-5,ASSPRAASGGTWTQY
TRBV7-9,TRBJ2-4,ASSSGQGTGIQY
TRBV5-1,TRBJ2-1,ASSRTSAYSYNEQF
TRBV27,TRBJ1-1,ASSPTGVTEAF
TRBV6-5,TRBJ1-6,ASSPTGFNNSPLH
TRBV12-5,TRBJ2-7,ASGLGGRAYEQY
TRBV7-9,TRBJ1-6,ASSPGGMFNSPLH
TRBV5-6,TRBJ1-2,ASRMVAEPYGYT
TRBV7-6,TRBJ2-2,ARSGGELF
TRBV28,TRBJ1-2,ASSLMGSYGYT
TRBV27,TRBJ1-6,ASSLTSGSYSPLH
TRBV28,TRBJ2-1,ASSLTSVTGTYNEQF
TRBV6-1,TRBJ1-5,ATSSWGFNQPQH
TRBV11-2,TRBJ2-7,ASSLALGQGAYEQY
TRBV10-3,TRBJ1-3,ATRDSSGNTIY
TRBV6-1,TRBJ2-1,ASSTGNNEQF
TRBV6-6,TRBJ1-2,ASSIIPSLSNPDYGYT
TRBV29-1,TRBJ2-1,SVKYGYNEQF